These 11 T cell receptor beta chains originate from one sample sequenced in a study of cytomegalovirus exposure and HLA in healthy donors. The PCR contained 60 Vbeta and 13 Jbeta primers. This table comes from immunoSEQ multiplex PCR, and its TCRdb copy is limited to in-frame clones, with some not included. The sample comprises roughly 63,000 clones, approximately 75% of which are singletons, and about 23% rests with the top ten. Sequenced: PBMCs. All receptors derive from a man aged 50-60 years in good health and CMV-seropositive.

The rearrangement uses TRBV28 and TRBJ2-1; maybe TRBD2 (6 bases). Trimming cost V 6 bases and J 5 bases, with 11 bases left between them. The CDR3 sequence is 13 residues long. The germline V gene has CDR1 MDHEN and CDR2 SYDVKM. CDR3 sequence (DNA): TGTGCCAGCAGCCGGGGACTTAACAATGAGCAGTTCTTC. The encoded protein is CASSRGLNNEQFF.

V gene TRBV9 combines with J gene TRBJ2-3; D is undetermined. CDR3 length: 16 amino acids. V lost 0 bases, J lost 0 bases, and 11 bases lay in between. Germline CDR1 SGDLS, CDR2 YYNGEE. The CDR3, as DNA: TGTGCCAGCAGCGTAGCTGGTGGCTCCAGCACAGATACGCAGTATTTT. Translating gives CASSVAGGSSTDTQYF.

As to this clone: The same CDR3 is also encoded by other DNA sequences in this sample. This chain links TRBV6-1 with TRBJ1-1; D gene unclear. Per the germline V gene, CDR1 is MNHNS and CDR2 is SASEGT. CDR3 length: 15 amino acids. V lost 9 bases and J lost 0, with 17 bases in between. The CDR3 loop reads CASIAYDSLNTEAFF. The DNA for the CDR3 is TGTGCCAGTATTGCTTATGACTCCCTGAACACTGAAGCTTTCTTT.

This sequence joins TRBV9 and TRBJ2-3, with D perhaps matching TRBD2 (6 bases). Germline V gene data show CDR1 as SGDLS and CDR2 as YYNGEE. This CDR3 region has 13 residues. Trimming removed 1 base at V and 4 bases at J, with 7 bases between. Here the CDR3 reads CASSVWGADTQYF. As DNA, the CDR3 is TGTGCCAGCAGCGTATGGGGGGCAGATACGCAGTATTTT.

The chain couples TRBV7-3 to TRBJ2-3; TRBD2 agrees at 12 bases. The CDR3 is 16 residues long. V trimming: 1 base; J trimming: 5 bases; junction bases outside the gene matches: 4. Germline CDR1 SGHTA, CDR2 FQGTGA. The CDR3 reads CASSLKLAGGIDTQYF. In nucleotides, the CDR3 is TGTGCCAGCAGCTTAAAACTAGCGGGAGGCATAGATACGCAGTATTTT.

The chain recombines TRBV18 with TRBJ2-7, with 10 bases lining up with TRBD1. V shed 2 bases, J shed 3 bases, and the junction held 7 bases outside the gene matches. Germline lookup yields CDR1 KGHSH and CDR2 LQKENI. This CDR3 comprises 16 residues. This CDR3 reads CASSPSRTGGVYEQYF. The CDR3 DNA sequence: TGTGCCAGCTCACCAAGTAGGACAGGGGGTGTCTACGAGCAGTACTTC.

The chain recombines TRBV11-2 with TRBJ2-5; 9 bases match TRBD1. V lost 2 bases to trimming and J lost 0 bases; unmatched junction nucleotides: 7. CDR1 is SGHAT and CDR2 is FQNNGV in the germline V gene. The length of the CDR3 is 17 residues. The CDR3 DNA reads as TGTGCCAGCAGCTTAACCCTCGGGACAGGGTACCAAGAGACCCAGTACTTC. The encoded protein is CASSLTLGTGYQETQYF.

J is TRBJ2-7 and V is TRBV9, with 10 bases lining up with TRBD1. The ends lost 2 bases at V and 2 bases at J; junction bases unmatched: 4. The CDR3 runs 15 residues. Germline V gene sequence: CDR1 SGDLS, CDR2 YYNGEE. CDR3 nucleotides: TGTGCCAGCAGCGTTTCTGGACAGGGGGCCTACGAGCAGTACTTC. This gives the protein CASSVSGQGAYEQYF.

The chain joins TRBV7-6 to TRBJ2-5; 7 bases map to TRBD2. Germline V gene data show CDR1 as SGHVS and CDR2 as FNYEAQ. The CDR3 extends over 13 amino acids. Trimming at V came to 3 bases and at J to 5 bases, leaving 3 bases not matched to a gene. The CDR3 is CASSLGGLETQYF. The CDR3 region has the DNA TGTGCCAGCAGCTTGGGAGGGCTGGAGACCCAGTACTTC.

This rearrangement joins TRBV28 to TRBJ1-1, with unresolved D. This CDR3 has 11 residues. V was shortened by 3 bases and J by 8 bases, with 7 bases between the two germline ends. Per germline, CDR1 MDHEN and CDR2 SYDVKM. The CDR3 loop is CASSFAGEAFF. CDR3 nucleotide sequence: TGTGCCAGCAGTTTCGCGGGGGAAGCTTTCTTT.

The V call is TRBV10-3, the J call TRBJ1-1; perhaps TRBD1 as D (6 bases). The CDR3 has 14 amino acids. V lost 7 bases to trimming and J lost 1 base, with 13 bases between them. Germline values: CDR1 ENHRY, CDR2 SYGVKD. In DNA, the CDR3 is TGTGCCATCACCCCCGGACAGAGGAACACTGAAGCTTTCTTT. As protein: CAITPGQRNTEAFF.